This TCR beta chain was captured by sequencing in a study of vaccination and CD4 T cells after COVID-19. CD4+ T cells that had been cultured provided DNA sequenced with the Oncomine TCR Beta short-read assay. TCRdb passed the PCR reads through MiXCR, listing each CDR3 protein once. The top ten hold 25% to 35% of the sample, which has about 13,000 distinct CDR3 sequences, 27% seen once. Stated treatment: roughly 10-day PBMC culture with coronavirus spike peptide pools or control peptides (ViraFEST assay). The culture of 1.5 million to 2 million PBMCs per well included approximately 10 IU/ml IL-2 and approximately 9.2 ug/ml peptide pools. The sample holds a few counts of this clonotype. Its target is unknown. This clonotype originated in a human donor who received a COVID-19 vaccine. The specimen comprised CD4+ T cells from blood, cultured in vitro, sampled before SARS-CoV-2 vaccination.

CDR3 sequence: CSASPGTNEKLFF. In nucleotides, the CDR3 is TGCAGCGCTTCTCCGGGGACTAATGAAAAACTGTTTTTT. V gene TRBV29-1 combines with J gene TRBJ1-4; D ambiguous. V dropped 7 bases and J dropped 2 bases, with 11 bases sitting between them. In germline, CDR1 is SQVTM, CDR2 ANQGSEA. This CDR3 contains 13 residues.